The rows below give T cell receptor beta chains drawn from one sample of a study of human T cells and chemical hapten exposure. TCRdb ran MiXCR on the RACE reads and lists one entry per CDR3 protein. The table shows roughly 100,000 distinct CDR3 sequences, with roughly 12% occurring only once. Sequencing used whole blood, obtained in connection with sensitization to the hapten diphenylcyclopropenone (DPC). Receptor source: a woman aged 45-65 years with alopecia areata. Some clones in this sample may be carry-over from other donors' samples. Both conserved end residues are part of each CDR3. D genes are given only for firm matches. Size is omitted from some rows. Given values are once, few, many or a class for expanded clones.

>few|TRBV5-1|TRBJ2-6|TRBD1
TGCGCCAGCAGCCCAGGGGGCGAATGGGCCAACGTCCTGACTTTC
CASSPGGEWANVLTF
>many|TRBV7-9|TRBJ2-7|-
TGTGCCAGCAGCGCCCAGGGGATCGGCGAGCAGTACTTC
CASSAQGIGEQYF
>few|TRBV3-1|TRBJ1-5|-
TGTGCCAGCAGCCGTTGGAGGGACCATCAGCCCCAGCATTTT
CASSRWRDHQPQHF
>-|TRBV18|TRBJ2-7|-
TGTGCCAGCTCGACCACCGTAGATGTCAGGGATGAGCAGTACTTC
CASSTTVDVRDEQYF
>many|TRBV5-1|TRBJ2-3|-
TGCGCCAGCAGCTTAAGTCTACGGGAAATCACAGATACGCAGTATTTT
CASSLSLREITDTQYF
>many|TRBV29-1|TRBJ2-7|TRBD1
TGCAGCGCCGGTGTAAGAGGGGGCGCAACCTACGAGCAGTACTTC
CSAGVRGGATYEQYF
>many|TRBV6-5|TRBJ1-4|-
TGTGCCAGCAGTTACCAGGAGCGAACTAATGAAAAACTGTTTTTT
CASSYQERTNEKLFF
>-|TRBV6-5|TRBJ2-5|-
TGTGCCAGCGGTTCTCACAATCTGGAGACCCAGTACTTC
CASGSHNLETQYF
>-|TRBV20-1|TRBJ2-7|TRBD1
TGCAGTGCTAGAGTCCTCGACCGGGACAGTTTCTACGAGCAGTACTTC
CSARVLDRDSFYEQYF
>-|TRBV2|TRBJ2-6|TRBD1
TGTGCCAGCAGAGCGAGGACAGGGTCCGATGGGGCCAACGTCCTGACTTTC
CASRARTGSDGANVLTF
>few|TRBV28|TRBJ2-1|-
TGTGCCAGCAGTTTTGGTTGCTACAATGAGCAGTTCTTC
CASSFGCYNEQFF
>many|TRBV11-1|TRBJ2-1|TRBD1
TGTGCCAGCAGCTTTGTTCGGGCCACAGGGGTCTCCGGTGAGCAGTTCTTC
CASSFVRATGVSGEQFF
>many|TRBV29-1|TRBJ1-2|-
TGCAGCGTTGCCCGATTGGACAACCCTAACTATGGCTACACCTTC
CSVARLDNPNYGYTF
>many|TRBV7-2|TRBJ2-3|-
TGTGCCAGCAGCATCTCGGGCCTCGATACGCAGTATTTT
CASSISGLDTQYF
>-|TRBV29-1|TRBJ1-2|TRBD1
TGCAGCGTTGGGGCGGGACAGATCTATGGCTACACCTTC
CSVGAGQIYGYTF
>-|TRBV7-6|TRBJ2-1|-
TGTGCCAGCAGCTTAGGACTAAACTCCTACAATGAGCAGTTCTTC
CASSLGLNSYNEQFF
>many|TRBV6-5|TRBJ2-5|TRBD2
TGTGCCAGCAGTACACTAGCGGGGGGGCAAGAGACCCAGTACTTC
CASSTLAGGQETQYF
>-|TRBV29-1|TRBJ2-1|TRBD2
TGCAGCGTTGGGGTCGGGACTAGCGGATACAATGAGCAGTTCTTC
CSVGVGTSGYNEQFF
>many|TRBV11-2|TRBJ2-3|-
TGTGCCAGCTTTGCGGGGTTTACACAGACTACGCAGTATTTT
CASFAGFTQTTQYF
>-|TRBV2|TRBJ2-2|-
TGTGCCAGCCGAATCACCGGGGAGCTGTTTTTT
CASRITGELFF
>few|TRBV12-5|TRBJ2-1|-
TGTGCTAGTGGTTTGGTGGGGAATGAGCAGTTCTTC
CASGLVGNEQFF
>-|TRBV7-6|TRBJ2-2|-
TGTGCCAGCAGCTTGACACAGGGCGACACCGGGGAGCTGTTTTTT
CASSLTQGDTGELFF
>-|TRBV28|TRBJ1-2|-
TGTGCCAGCAGTTTCTCGTCGGGGTCCAACTATGGCTACACCTTC
CASSFSSGSNYGYTF
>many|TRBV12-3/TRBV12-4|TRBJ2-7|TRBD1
TGTGCCAGCAGTAGACAGGGGGCAAAGTACGAGCAGTACTTC
CASSRQGAKYEQYF
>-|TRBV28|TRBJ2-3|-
TGTGCCAGCCTCCTCCTGGGGGATACGCAGTATTTT
CASLLLGDTQYF
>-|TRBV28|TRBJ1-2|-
TGTGCCAGCAAGGGCGGCCACTATGGCTACACCTTC
CASKGGHYGYTF
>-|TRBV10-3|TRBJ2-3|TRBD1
TGTGCCATCAGTGAGAACAGGGGCGGGACAGATACGCAGTATTTT
CAISENRGGTDTQYF
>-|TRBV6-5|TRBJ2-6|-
TGTGCCAGCAGTTACAGTCCTTCTGGGGCCAACGTCCTGACTTTC
CASSYSPSGANVLTF
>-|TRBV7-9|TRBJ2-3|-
TGTGCCAGCAGCTTACCCACAGAAGCAGATACGCAGTATTTT
CASSLPTEADTQYF
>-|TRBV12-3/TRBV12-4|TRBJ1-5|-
TGTGCCAGCAGTTTCAACAGGGTCCGCCAGCCCCAGCATTTT
CASSFNRVRQPQHF
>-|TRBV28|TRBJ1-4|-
TGTGCCAGCACCCCCCGGATGGGCCCTAATGAAAAACTGTTTTTT
CASTPRMGPNEKLFF
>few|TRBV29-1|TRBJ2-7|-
TGCAGCGTTGGGATCCAGGGCTACGAGCAGTACTTC
CSVGIQGYEQYF